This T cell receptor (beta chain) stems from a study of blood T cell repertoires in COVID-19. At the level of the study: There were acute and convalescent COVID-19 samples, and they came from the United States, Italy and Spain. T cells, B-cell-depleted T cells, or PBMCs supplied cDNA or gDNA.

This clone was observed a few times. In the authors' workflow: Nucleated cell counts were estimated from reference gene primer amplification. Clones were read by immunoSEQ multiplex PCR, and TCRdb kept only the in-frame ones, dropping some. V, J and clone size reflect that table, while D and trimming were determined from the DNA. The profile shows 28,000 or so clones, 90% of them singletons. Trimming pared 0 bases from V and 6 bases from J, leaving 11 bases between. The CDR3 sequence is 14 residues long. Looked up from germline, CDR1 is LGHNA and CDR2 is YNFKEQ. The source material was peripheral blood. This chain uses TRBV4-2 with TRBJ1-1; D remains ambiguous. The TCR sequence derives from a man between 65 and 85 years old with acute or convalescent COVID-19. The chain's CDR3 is CASSQDSTRSEAFF. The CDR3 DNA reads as TGTGCCAGCAGCCAAGATAGTACTAGGTCTGAAGCTTTCTTT.